The rows below give T cell receptor beta chains drawn from one sample of a study of T cell changes during pregnancy in multiple sclerosis. TCRdb's copy holds only in-frame clones and misses some; the assay was immunoSEQ multiplex PCR. The sample lists tens of thousands of clones; 75% to 90% were seen once. Sequenced material: peripheral blood, taken after pregnancy. The origin of the receptors is a female donor with multiple sclerosis, enrolled in a pregnancy study. Each CDR3 is given with its conserved first and last residue. The order of the fields is V gene, J gene, clone size, D gene, CDR3 protein, CDR3 DNA. The D gene is left open where the match is weak. Some rows have no size entry. The others give once, few or many, or a class for an expanded clone.

v_call: TRBV7-6; j_call: TRBJ2-3; clone_size: -; d_call: -; cdr3_aa: CASSLVLRQYF; cdr3_nt: TGTGCCAGCAGCTTAGTCCTGCGGCAGTATTTT
v_call: TRBV28; j_call: TRBJ1-1; clone_size: -; d_call: TRBD1; cdr3_aa: CASSFRTGGYRNTEAFF; cdr3_nt: TGTGCCAGCAGTTTCCGGACAGGGGGCTATAGGAACACTGAAGCTTTCTTT
v_call: TRBV5-8; j_call: TRBJ2-3; clone_size: -; d_call: TRBD2; cdr3_aa: CASSTGTSGADTQYF; cdr3_nt: TGTGCCAGCAGTACGGGGACTAGCGGGGCAGATACGCAGTATTTT
v_call: TRBV9; j_call: TRBJ1-1; clone_size: few; d_call: -; cdr3_aa: CASSALYQGGNTEAFF; cdr3_nt: TGTGCCAGCAGCGCGCTGTACCAGGGTGGGAACACTGAAGCTTTCTTT
v_call: TRBV2; j_call: TRBJ2-1; clone_size: -; d_call: TRBD2; cdr3_aa: CASSERRGGENEQFF; cdr3_nt: TGTGCCAGCAGTGAACGGCGGGGGGGCGAAAATGAGCAGTTCTTC
v_call: TRBV6-6; j_call: TRBJ1-6; clone_size: -; d_call: TRBD1; cdr3_aa: CASRGTGNSPLHF; cdr3_nt: TGTGCCAGCAGGGGGACAGGCAATTCACCCCTCCACTTT
v_call: TRBV2; j_call: TRBJ2-1; clone_size: once; d_call: -; cdr3_aa: CASSRDNNEQFF; cdr3_nt: TGTGCCAGCAGTAGGGACAACAATGAGCAGTTCTTC
v_call: TRBV19; j_call: TRBJ2-2; clone_size: once; d_call: -; cdr3_aa: CASSIRGELFF; cdr3_nt: TGTGCCAGTAGTATCCGCGGGGAGCTGTTTTTT
v_call: TRBV10-3; j_call: TRBJ1-1; clone_size: -; d_call: -; cdr3_aa: CAIREGTEAFF; cdr3_nt: TGTGCCATACGCGAGGGCACTGAAGCTTTCTTT
v_call: TRBV19; j_call: TRBJ2-7; clone_size: once; d_call: -; cdr3_aa: CASRFRDPPYEQYF; cdr3_nt: TGTGCCAGTAGATTCCGGGATCCACCCTACGAGCAGTACTTC
v_call: TRBV2; j_call: TRBJ2-1; clone_size: -; d_call: -; cdr3_aa: CASSEQVNYNEQFF; cdr3_nt: TGTGCCAGCAGTGAGCAGGTAAACTACAATGAGCAGTTCTTC
v_call: TRBV6-5; j_call: TRBJ1-2; clone_size: -; d_call: -; cdr3_aa: CASSYQGPHVPPGYTF; cdr3_nt: TGTGCCAGCAGTTACCAGGGTCCCCACGTACCACCCGGCTACACCTTC
v_call: TRBV4-3; j_call: TRBJ2-5; clone_size: -; d_call: -; cdr3_aa: CASSQGGGETQYF; cdr3_nt: TGCGCCAGCAGCCAAGGAGGAGGGGAGACCCAGTACTTC
v_call: TRBV5-1; j_call: TRBJ1-4; clone_size: -; d_call: -; cdr3_aa: CASSSSGSWHEKLFF; cdr3_nt: TGCGCCAGCAGCTCCTCGGGGAGTTGGCATGAAAAACTGTTTTTT
v_call: TRBV27; j_call: TRBJ1-5; clone_size: -; d_call: TRBD1; cdr3_aa: CASSLLPPRQGTQPQHF; cdr3_nt: TGTGCCAGCAGTTTACTTCCACCCCGACAGGGCACTCAGCCCCAGCATTTT
v_call: TRBV5-1; j_call: TRBJ2-2; clone_size: -; d_call: -; cdr3_aa: CASSLGGNTGELFF; cdr3_nt: TGCGCCAGCAGCTTGGGAGGGAACACCGGGGAGCTGTTTTTT
v_call: TRBV7-3; j_call: TRBJ2-5; clone_size: -; d_call: -; cdr3_aa: CASSRGGQILETQYF; cdr3_nt: TGTGCCAGCAGCCGCGGCGGACAGATTTTAGAGACCCAGTACTTC
v_call: TRBV5-1; j_call: TRBJ2-7; clone_size: -; d_call: TRBD2; cdr3_aa: CASSGRTSGGGYEQYF; cdr3_nt: TGCGCCAGCAGCGGTAGGACTAGCGGGGGAGGTTACGAGCAGTACTTC
v_call: TRBV18; j_call: TRBJ1-1; clone_size: once; d_call: -; cdr3_aa: CASSSQGGVVTEAFF; cdr3_nt: TGTGCCAGCTCATCTCAGGGTGGGGTTGTCACTGAAGCTTTCTTT
v_call: TRBV7-9; j_call: TRBJ2-1; clone_size: -; d_call: -; cdr3_aa: CASSPQTDYNEQFF; cdr3_nt: TGTGCCAGCAGCCCTCAGACAGACTACAATGAGCAGTTCTTC
v_call: TRBV9; j_call: TRBJ2-5; clone_size: -; d_call: -; cdr3_aa: CASSVGQLRPETQYF; cdr3_nt: TGTGCCAGCAGCGTAGGCCAGTTACGTCCAGAGACCCAGTACTTC
v_call: TRBV7-9; j_call: TRBJ1-1; clone_size: -; d_call: -; cdr3_aa: CASSPTQGSTEAFF; cdr3_nt: TGTGCCAGCAGCCCAACCCAGGGAAGCACTGAAGCTTTCTTT
v_call: TRBV7-2; j_call: TRBJ2-5; clone_size: -; d_call: -; cdr3_aa: CASSLQGRGETQYF; cdr3_nt: TGTGCCAGCAGCTTACAGGGGCGCGGGGAGACCCAGTACTTC
v_call: TRBV9; j_call: TRBJ1-2; clone_size: -; d_call: TRBD1; cdr3_aa: CASSPTRWTGGYGYTF; cdr3_nt: TGTGCCAGCAGCCCGACCCGATGGACAGGGGGCTATGGCTACACCTTC
v_call: TRBV6-6; j_call: TRBJ1-5; clone_size: -; d_call: TRBD1; cdr3_aa: CASSYSGDRGGQPQHF; cdr3_nt: TGTGCCAGCAGTTACTCAGGGGACAGGGGCGGGCAGCCCCAGCATTTT
v_call: TRBV19; j_call: TRBJ1-4; clone_size: -; d_call: -; cdr3_aa: CASSISADSVNEKLFF; cdr3_nt: TGTGCCAGTAGTATAAGTGCGGACTCGGTAAATGAAAAACTGTTTTTT